Sequencing of this TCR beta chain was carried out in a study of cytomegalovirus exposure and HLA in healthy donors. Overall study: In terms of ancestry, the Caucasian-associated cluster contained about four fifths of the roughly 400 genotyped donors. Points from the study as a whole: A later analysis, which compared TCR beta chains of equal frequency, found the HLA-associated ones more clonally expanded. Exclusion as indistinguishable affected some V segments, including TRBV6-2 and TRBV6-3. The later analysis indicated that the majority of CMV-associated TCR beta chains appeared HLA-restricted.

Trimming at V came to 10 bases and at J to 1 base, leaving 18 bases not matched to a gene. Germline CDR1 and CDR2: SEHNR and FQNEAQ (reference sequence). CDR3 length: 17 amino acids. Use of 60 Vbeta and 13 Jbeta primers characterized the PCR. The repertoire was sequenced with immunoSEQ multiplex PCR; TCRdb's copy has only in-frame clones and lacks some. The sample yields about 150,000 clones, approximately 60% seen once. This clone was observed a handful of times. The target antigen is unknown. This TCR came from a woman aged 55-69 years in good health and CMV-seropositive. The chain recombines TRBV7-9 with TRBJ1-1; 7 bases align to TRBD1. Sequencing input: PBMCs. The CDR3 nucleotides are TGTGCCATTCGAAGGGGGGAATACGGGACAGAGAACACTGAAGCTTTCTTT. Amino acids: CAIRRGEYGTENTEAFF.